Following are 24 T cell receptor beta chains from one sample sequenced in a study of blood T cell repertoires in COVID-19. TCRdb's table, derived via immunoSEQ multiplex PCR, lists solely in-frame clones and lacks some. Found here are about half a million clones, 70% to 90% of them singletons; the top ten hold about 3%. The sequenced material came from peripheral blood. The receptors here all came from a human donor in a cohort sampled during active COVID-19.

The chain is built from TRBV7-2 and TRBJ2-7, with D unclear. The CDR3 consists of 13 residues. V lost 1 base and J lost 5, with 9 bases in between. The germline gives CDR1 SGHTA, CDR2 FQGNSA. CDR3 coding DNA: TGTGCCAGCAGCTTAGTGGCCCGTGACGAGCAGTACTTC. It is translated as CASSLVARDEQYF.

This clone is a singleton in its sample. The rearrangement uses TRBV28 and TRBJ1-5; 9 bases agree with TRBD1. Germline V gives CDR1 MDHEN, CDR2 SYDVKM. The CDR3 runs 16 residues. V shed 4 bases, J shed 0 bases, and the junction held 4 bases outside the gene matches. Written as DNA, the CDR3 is TGTGCCAGCAGTTCGACAGGGGGTTATAGCAATCAGCCCCAGCATTTT. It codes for CASSSTGGYSNQPQHF.

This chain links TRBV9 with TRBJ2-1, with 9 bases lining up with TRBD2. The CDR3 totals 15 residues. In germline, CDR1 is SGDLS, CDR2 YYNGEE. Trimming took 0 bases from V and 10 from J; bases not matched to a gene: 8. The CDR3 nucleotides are TGTGCCAGCAGCGTAGCGCTAGCGGGATCGGTGGAGCAGTTCTTC. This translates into CASSVALAGSVEQFF.

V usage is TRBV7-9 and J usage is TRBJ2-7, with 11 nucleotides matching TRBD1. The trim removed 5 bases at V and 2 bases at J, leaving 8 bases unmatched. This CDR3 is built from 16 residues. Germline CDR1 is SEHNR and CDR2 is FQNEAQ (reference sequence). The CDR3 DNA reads TGTGCCAGCAGCCCGGACGTGGGACAGGGGGCCTACGAGCAGTACTTC. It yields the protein CASSPDVGQGAYEQYF.

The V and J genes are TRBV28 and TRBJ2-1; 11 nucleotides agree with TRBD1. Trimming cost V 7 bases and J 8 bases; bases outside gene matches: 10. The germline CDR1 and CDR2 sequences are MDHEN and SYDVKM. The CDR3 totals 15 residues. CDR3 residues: CASILGTGGIDEQFF. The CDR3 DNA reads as TGTGCCAGCATCCTGGGGACAGGGGGGATCGATGAGCAGTTCTTC.

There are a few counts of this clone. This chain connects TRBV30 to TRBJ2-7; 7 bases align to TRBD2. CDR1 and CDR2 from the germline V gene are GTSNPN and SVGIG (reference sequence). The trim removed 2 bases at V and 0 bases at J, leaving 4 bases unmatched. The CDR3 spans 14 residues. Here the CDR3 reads CAWSIAGVSYEQYF. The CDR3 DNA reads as TGTGCCTGGAGTATCGCGGGGGTCTCCTACGAGCAGTACTTC.

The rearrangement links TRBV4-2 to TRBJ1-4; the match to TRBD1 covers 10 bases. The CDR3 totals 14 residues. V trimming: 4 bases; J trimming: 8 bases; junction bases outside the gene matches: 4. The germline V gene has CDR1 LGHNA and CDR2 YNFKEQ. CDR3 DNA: TGTGCCAGCAGCCCGACAGGGGGCGAAGAAAAACTGTTTTTT. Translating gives CASSPTGGEEKLFF.

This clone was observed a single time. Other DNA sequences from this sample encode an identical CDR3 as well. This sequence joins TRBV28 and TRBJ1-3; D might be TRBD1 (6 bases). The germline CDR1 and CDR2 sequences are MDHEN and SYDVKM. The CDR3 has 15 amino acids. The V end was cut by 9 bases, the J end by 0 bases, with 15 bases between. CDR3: CASSGTPSSGNTIYF. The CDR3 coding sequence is TGTGCCAGTTCCGGGACACCCAGCTCTGGAAACACCATATATTTT.

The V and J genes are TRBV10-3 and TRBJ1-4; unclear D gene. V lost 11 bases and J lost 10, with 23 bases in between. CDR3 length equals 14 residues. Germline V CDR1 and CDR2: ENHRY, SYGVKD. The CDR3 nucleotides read TGTGCCCCAGGCTGGCCAGAGTGGGTGGGAAAACTGTTTTTT. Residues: CAPGWPEWVGKLFF.

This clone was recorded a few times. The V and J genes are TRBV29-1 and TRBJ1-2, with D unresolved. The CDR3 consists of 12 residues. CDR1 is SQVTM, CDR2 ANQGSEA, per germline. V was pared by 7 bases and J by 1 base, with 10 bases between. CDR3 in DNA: TGCAGCGACGAGGGTTATAACTATGGCTACACCTTC. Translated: CSDEGYNYGYTF.

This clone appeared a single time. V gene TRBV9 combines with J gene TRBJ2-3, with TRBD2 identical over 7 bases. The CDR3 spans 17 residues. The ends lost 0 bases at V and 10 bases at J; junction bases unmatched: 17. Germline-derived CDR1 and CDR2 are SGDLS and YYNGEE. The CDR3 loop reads CASSVGGRDYQPSSQYF. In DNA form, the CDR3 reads TGTGCCAGCAGCGTAGGAGGGAGGGACTACCAACCCTCTTCGCAGTATTTT.

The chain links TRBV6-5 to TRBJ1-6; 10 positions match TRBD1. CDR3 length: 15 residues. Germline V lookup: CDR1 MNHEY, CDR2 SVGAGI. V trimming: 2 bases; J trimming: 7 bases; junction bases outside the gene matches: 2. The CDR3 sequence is CASSYGTGVNSPLHF. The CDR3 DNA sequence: TGTGCCAGCAGTTACGGGACAGGGGTAAATTCACCCCTCCACTTT.

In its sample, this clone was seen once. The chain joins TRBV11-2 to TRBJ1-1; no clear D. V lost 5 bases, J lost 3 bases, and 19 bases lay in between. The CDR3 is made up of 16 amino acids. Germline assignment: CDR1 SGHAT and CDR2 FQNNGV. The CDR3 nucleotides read TGTGCCAGCAGCCCCCTGGTGCGGGTCCCGGACACTGAAGCTTTCTTT. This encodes CASSPLVRVPDTEAFF.

The CDR3 DNA is TGTGCCAGCGGGAGGGATTCTGGGGCCAACGTCCTGACTTTC. Translation gives CASGRDSGANVLTF. V is TRBV9 and J is TRBJ2-6; 7 bases line up with TRBD2. With V trimmed by 7 bases and J by 1 base, 2 bases remained unmatched. The CDR3 runs 14 residues. CDR1 is SGDLS and CDR2 is YYNGEE in the germline V gene.

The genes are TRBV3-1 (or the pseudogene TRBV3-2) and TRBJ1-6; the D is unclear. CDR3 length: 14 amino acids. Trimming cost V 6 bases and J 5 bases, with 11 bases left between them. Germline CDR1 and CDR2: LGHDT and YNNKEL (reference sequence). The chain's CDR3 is CASRLTMDNSPLHF. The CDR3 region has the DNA TGTGCCAGCAGACTTACTATGGATAATTCACCCCTCCACTTT.

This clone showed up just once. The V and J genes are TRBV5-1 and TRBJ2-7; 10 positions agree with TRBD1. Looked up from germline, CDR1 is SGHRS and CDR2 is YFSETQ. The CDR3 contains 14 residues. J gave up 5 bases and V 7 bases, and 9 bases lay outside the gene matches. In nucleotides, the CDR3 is TGCGCCAGCTATCCCGGGACAGGGGCCCACGAGCAGTACTTC. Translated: CASYPGTGAHEQYF.

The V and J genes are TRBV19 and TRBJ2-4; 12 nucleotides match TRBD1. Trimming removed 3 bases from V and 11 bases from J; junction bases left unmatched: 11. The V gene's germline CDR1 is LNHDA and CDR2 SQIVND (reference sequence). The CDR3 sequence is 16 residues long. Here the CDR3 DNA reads TGTGCCAGTAGTATCCCGGGACAGGGGGCGAGAGGGGTTCAGTACTTC. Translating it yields CASSIPGQGARGVQYF.

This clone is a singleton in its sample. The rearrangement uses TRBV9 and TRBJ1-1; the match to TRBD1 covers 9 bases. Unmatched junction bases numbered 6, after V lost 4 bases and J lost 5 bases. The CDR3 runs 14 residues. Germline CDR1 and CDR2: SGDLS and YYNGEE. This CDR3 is CASSPGQGWTEAFF. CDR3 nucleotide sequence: TGTGCCAGCAGCCCGGGACAGGGTTGGACTGAAGCTTTCTTT. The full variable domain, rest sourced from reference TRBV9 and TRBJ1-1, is DSGVTQTPKHLITATGQRVTLRCSPRSGDLSVYWYQQSLDQGLQFLIQYYNGEERAKGNILERFSAQQFPDLHSELNLSSLELGDSALYFCASSPGQGWTEAFFGQGTRLTVV.

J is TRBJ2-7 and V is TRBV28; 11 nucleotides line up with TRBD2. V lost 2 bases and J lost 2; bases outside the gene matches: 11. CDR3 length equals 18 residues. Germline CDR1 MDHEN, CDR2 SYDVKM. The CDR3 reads CASSLALWTSGPTYEQYF. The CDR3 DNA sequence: TGTGCCAGCAGTTTAGCCCTATGGACTAGCGGGCCTACCTACGAGCAGTACTTC. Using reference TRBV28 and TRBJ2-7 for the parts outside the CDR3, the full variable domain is DVKVTQSSRYLVKRTGEKVFLECVQDMDHENMFWYRQDPGLGLRLIYFSYDVKMKEKGDIPEGYSVSREKKERFSLILESASTNQTSMYLCASSLALWTSGPTYEQYFGPGTRLTVT.

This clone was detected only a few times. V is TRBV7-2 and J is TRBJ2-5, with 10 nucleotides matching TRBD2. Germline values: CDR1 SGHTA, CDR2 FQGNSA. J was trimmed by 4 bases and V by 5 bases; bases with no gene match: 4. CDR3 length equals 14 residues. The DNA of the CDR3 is TGTGCCAGCAGCCCGATAGCGGGAGGAGAGACCCAGTACTTC. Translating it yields CASSPIAGGETQYF. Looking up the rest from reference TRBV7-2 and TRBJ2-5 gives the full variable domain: GAGVSQSPSNKVTEKGKDVELRCDPISGHTALYWYRQSLGQGLEFLIYFQGNSAPDKSGLPSDRFSAERTGGSVSTLTIQRTQQEDSAVYLCASSPIAGGETQYFGPGTRLLVL.

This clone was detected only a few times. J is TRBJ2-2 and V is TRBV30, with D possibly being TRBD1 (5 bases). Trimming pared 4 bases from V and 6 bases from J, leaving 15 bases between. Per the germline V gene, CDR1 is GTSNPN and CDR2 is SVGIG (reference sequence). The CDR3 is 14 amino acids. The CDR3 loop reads CAWNLGEVAGELFF. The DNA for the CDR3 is TGTGCCTGGAATTTAGGGGAAGTCGCCGGGGAGCTGTTTTTT.

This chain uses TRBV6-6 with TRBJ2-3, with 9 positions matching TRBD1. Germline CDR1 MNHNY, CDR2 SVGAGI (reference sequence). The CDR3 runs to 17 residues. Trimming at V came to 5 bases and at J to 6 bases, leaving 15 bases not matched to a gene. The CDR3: CASSLSGVQGASDTQYF. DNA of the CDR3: TGTGCCAGCAGTCTCAGCGGGGTACAGGGGGCGTCGGATACGCAGTATTTT.

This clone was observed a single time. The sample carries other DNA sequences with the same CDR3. The CDR3 here is CASSFRGYEQYF. In DNA form, the CDR3 reads TGTGCCAGCAGTTTCCGGGGGTACGAGCAGTACTTC. The V gene is TRBV28, the J gene TRBJ2-7; a weak D match, TRBD2 (6 bases). In germline, CDR1 is MDHEN, CDR2 SYDVKM. V was cut by 3 bases and J by 4 bases, with 7 bases left in between. CDR3 size: 12 residues.

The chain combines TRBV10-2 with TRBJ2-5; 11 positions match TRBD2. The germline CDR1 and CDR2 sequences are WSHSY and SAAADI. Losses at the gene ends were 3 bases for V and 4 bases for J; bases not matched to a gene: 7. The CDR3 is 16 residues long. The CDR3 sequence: CASSDSSGRGGETQYF. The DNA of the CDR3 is TGCGCCAGCAGTGATAGTAGCGGGAGGGGAGGAGAGACCCAGTACTTC.